This note documents a single T cell receptor beta chain sequence. The protocol was immunoSEQ multiplex PCR, while the TCRdb copy is restricted to in-frame clones and leaves out a portion. This table holds about 52,000 clones, over 85% found once. This entry comes from a study of OX40 agonist ivuxolimab in advanced cancers. V dropped 3 bases and J dropped 7; count of bases not matched to a gene: 15. CDR3 length equals 17 residues. CDR1 is SNHLY and CDR2 is FYNNEI in the germline V gene. The chain joins TRBV2 to TRBJ2-1; 7 bases map to TRBD2. This receptor was obtained from an adult with an advanced solid tumor such as melanoma, head and neck, liver or kidney cancer. Sequenced here: CD4+ or CD8+ T cells sorted from blood, sampled in a trial of the OX40 agonist ivuxolimab. CDR3 loop: CASSDPPGGGLGNEQFF. The CDR3, as DNA: TGTGCCAGCAGTGATCCCCCGGGGGGAGGCCTCGGGAATGAGCAGTTCTTC.